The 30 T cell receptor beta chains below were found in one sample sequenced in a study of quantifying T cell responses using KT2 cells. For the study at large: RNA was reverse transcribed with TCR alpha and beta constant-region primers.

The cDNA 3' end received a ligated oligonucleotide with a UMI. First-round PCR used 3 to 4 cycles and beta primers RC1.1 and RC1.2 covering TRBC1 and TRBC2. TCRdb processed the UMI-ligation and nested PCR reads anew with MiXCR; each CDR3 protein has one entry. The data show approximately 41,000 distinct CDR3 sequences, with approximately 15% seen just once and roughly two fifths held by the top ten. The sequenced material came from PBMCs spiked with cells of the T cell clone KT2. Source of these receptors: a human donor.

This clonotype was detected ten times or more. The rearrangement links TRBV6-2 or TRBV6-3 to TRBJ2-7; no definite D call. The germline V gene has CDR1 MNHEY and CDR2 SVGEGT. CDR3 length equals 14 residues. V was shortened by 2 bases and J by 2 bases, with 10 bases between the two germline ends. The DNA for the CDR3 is TGTGCCAGCAGTTACGTCGGCGGTGCCTACGAGCAGTACTTC. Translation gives CASSYVGGAYEQYF.

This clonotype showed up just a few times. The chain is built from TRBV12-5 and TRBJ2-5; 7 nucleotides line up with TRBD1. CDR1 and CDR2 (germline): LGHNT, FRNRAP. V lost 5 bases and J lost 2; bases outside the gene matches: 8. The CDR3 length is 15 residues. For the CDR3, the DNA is TGTGCTAGTGGTCCACCGGGGACAGATCAAGAGACCCAGTACTTC. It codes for CASGPPGTDQETQYF.

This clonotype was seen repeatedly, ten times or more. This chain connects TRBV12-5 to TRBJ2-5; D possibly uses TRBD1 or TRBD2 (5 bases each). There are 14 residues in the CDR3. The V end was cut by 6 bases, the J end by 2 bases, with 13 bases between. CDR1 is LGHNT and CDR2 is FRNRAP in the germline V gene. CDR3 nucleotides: TGTGCTAGTGGCCGAGGGGCAGCTCAAGAGACCCAGTACTTC. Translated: CASGRGAAQETQYF.

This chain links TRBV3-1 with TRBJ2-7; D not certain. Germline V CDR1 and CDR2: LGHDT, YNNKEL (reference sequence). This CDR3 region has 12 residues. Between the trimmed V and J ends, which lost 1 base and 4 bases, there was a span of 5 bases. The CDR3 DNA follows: TGTGCCAGCAGCCAAGTAAATTACGAGCAGTACTTC. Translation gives CASSQVNYEQYF.

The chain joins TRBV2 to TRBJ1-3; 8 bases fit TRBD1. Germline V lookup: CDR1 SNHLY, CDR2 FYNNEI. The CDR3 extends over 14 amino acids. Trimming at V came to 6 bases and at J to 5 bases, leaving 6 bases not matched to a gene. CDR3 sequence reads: CASREDRARNTIYF. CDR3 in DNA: TGTGCCAGCAGAGAGGACAGGGCTCGAAACACCATATATTTT.

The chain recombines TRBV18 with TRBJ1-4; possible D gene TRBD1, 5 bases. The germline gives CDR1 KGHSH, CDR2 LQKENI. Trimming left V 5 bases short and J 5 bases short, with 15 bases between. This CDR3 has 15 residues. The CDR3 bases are TGTGCCAGCTCAGAAGGACAAGGCGGAAATGAAAAACTGTTTTTT. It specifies CASSEGQGGNEKLFF. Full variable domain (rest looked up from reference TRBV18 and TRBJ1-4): NAGVMQNPRHLVRRRGQEARLRCSPMKGHSHVYWYRQLPEEGLKFMVYLQKENIIDESGMPKERFSAEFPKEGPSILRIQQVVRGDSAAYFCASSEGQGGNEKLFFGSGTQLSVL.

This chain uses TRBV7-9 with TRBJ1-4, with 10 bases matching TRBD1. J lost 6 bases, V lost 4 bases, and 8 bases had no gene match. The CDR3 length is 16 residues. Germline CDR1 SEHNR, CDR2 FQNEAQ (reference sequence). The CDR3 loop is CASSSSGQGIDEKLFF. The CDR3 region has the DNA TGTGCCAGCAGCTCGTCGGGACAGGGGATCGATGAAAAACTGTTTTTT.

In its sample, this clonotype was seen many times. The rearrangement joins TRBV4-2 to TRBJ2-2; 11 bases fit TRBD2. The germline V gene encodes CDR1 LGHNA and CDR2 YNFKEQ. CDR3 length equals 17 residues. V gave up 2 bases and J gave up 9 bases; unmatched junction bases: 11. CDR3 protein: CASSQSWTSGSPWELFF. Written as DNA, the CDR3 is TGTGCCAGCAGCCAATCGTGGACTAGCGGGTCCCCCTGGGAGCTGTTTTTT.

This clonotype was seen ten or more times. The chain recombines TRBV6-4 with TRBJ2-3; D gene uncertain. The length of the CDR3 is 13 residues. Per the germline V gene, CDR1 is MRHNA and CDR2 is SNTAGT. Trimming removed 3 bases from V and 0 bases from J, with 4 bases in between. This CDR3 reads CASSELSTDTQYF. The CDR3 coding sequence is TGTGCCAGCAGTGAGCTTAGCACAGATACGCAGTATTTT.

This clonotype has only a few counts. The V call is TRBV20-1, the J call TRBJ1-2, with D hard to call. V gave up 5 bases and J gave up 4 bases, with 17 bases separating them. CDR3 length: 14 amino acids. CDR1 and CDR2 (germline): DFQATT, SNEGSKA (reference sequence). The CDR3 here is CSAVLMGGPYGYTF. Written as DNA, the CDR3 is TGCAGTGCTGTCCTAATGGGTGGGCCCTATGGCTACACCTTC.

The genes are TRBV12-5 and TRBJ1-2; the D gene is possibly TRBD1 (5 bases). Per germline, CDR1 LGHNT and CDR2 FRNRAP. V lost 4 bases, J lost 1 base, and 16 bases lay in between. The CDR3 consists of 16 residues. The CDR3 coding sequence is TGTGCTAGTGGTTCGAAAGACAGCGTTTATAACTATGGCTACACCTTC. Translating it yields CASGSKDSVYNYGYTF.

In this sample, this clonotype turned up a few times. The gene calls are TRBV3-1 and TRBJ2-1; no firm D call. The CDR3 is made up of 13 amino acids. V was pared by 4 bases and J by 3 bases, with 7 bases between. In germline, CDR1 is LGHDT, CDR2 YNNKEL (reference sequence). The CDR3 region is CASSPWDYNEQFF. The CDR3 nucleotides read TGTGCCAGCAGCCCCTGGGACTACAATGAGCAGTTCTTC.

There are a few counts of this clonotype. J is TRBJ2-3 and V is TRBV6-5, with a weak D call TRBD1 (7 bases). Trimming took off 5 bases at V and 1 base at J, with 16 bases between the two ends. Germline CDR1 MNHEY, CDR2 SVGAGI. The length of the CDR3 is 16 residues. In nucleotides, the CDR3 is TGTGCCAGCAGTCGACAGGGACTCCAGCGCACAGATACGCAGTATTTT. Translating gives CASSRQGLQRTDTQYF.

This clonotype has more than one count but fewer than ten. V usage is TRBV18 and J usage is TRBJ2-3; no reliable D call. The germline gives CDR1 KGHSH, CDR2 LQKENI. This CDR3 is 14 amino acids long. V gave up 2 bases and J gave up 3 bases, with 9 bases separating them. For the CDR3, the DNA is TGTGCCAGCTCACCAGAATCTGGTACAGATACGCAGTATTTT. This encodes CASSPESGTDTQYF.

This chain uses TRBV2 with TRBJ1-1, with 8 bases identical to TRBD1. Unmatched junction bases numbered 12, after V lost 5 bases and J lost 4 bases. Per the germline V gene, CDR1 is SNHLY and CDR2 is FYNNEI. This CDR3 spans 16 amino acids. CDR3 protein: CASSSRTTGESTEAFF. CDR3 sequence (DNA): TGTGCCAGCAGTTCTAGGACGACAGGGGAATCCACTGAAGCTTTCTTT. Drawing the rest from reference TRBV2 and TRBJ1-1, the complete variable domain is EPEVTQTPSHQVTQMGQEVILRCVPISNHLYFYWYRQILGQKVEFLVSFYNNEISEKSEIFDDQFSVERPDGSNFTLKIRSTKLEDSAMYFCASSSRTTGESTEAFFGQGTRLTVV.

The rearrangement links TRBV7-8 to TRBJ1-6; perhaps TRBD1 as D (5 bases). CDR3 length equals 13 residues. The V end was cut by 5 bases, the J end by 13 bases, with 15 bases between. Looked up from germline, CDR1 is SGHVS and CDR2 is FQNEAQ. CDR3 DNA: TGTGCCAGCAGCGGACCGGACTACAGGCCCCTCCACTTT. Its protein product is CASSGPDYRPLHF.

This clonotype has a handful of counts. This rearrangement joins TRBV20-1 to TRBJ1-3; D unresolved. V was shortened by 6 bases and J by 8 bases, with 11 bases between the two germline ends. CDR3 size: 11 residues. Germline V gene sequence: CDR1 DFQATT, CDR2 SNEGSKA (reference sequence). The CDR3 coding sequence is TGCAGTGCCAATCACCGAGACACCATATATTTT. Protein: CSANHRDTIYF.

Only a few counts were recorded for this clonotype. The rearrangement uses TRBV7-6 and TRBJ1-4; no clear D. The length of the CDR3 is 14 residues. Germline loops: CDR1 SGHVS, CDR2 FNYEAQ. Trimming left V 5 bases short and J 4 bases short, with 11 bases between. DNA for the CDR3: TGTGCCAGCAGCAAGACAAACCATAATGAAAAACTGTTTTTT. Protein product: CASSKTNHNEKLFF.

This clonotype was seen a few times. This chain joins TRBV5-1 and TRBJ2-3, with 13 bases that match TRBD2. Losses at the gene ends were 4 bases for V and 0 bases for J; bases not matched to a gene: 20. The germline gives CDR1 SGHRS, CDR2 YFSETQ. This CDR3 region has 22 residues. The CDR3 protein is CASSAAGTSGAPLRTSTDTQYF. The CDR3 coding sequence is TGCGCCAGCAGCGCAGCCGGGACTAGCGGGGCCCCCCTTAGGACTAGCACAGATACGCAGTATTTT.

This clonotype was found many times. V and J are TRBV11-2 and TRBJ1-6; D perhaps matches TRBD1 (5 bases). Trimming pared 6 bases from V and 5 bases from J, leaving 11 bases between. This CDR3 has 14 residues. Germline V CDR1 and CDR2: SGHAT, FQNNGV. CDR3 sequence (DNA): TGTGCCAGCAGTCCGGGCAGGGATAATTCACCCCTCCACTTT. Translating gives CASSPGRDNSPLHF.

The CDR3 DNA reads TGTGCCAGTAGTATTCCAGGAGACACCATATATTTT. Translating it yields CASSIPGDTIYF. V gene TRBV19 combines with J gene TRBJ1-3; D is unclear. The germline V and J ends were trimmed by 3 bases and 8 bases, with 8 bases remaining between them. This CDR3 is built from 12 residues. CDR1 is LNHDA and CDR2 is SQIVND in the germline V gene (reference sequence).

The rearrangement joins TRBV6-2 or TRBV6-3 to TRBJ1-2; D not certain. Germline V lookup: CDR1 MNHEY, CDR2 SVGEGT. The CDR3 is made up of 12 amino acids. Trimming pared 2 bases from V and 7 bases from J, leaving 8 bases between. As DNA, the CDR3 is TGTGCCAGCAGTTACGGGGAAAGTGGCTACACCTTC. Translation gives CASSYGESGYTF.

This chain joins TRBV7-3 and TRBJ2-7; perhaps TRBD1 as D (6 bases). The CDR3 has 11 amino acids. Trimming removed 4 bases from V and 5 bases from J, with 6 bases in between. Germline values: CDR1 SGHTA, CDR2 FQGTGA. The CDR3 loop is CASSSGDEQYF. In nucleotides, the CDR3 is TGTGCCAGCAGCTCAGGGGACGAGCAGTACTTC.

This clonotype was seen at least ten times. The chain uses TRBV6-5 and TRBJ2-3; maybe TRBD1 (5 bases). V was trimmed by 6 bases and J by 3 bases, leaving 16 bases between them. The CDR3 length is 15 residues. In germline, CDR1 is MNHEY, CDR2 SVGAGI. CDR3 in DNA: TGTGCCAGCAGCAGGACACCATCCCGTACAGATACGCAGTATTTT. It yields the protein CASSRTPSRTDTQYF.

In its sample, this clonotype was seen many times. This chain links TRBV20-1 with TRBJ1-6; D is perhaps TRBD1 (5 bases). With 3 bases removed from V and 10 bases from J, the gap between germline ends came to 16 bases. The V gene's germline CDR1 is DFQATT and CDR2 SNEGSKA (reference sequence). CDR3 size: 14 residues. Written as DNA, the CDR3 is TGCAGTGCTAGGCCCCGGACACAAGGATCACCCCTCCACTTT. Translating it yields CSARPRTQGSPLHF.

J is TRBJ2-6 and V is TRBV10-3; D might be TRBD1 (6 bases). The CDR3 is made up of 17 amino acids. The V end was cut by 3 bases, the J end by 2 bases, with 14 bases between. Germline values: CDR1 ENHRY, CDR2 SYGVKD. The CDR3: CAISEARGRAGANVLTF. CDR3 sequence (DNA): TGTGCCATCAGTGAAGCCAGGGGACGGGCTGGGGCCAACGTCCTGACTTTC.

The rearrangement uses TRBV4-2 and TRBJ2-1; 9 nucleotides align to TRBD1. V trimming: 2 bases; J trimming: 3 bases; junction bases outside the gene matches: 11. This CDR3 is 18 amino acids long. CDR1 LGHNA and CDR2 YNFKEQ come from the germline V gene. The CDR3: CASSQNPVGQGNYNEQFF. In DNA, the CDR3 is TGTGCCAGCAGCCAAAACCCGGTCGGACAGGGGAACTACAATGAGCAGTTCTTC.

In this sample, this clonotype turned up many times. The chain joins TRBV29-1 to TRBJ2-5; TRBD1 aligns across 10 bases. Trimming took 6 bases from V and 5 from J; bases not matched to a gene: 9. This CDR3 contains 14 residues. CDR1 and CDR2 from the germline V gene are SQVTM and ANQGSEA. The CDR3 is CSVAGTGAVETQYF. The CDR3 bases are TGCAGCGTCGCCGGGACAGGGGCAGTGGAGACCCAGTACTTC.

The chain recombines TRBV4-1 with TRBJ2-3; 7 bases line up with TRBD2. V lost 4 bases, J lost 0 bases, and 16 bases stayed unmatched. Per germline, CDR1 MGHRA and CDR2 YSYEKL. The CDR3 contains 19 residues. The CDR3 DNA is TGCGCCAGCAGCCCACAAATTCGCACACTAGCGACAAGCACAGATACGCAGTATTTT. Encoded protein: CASSPQIRTLATSTDTQYF.

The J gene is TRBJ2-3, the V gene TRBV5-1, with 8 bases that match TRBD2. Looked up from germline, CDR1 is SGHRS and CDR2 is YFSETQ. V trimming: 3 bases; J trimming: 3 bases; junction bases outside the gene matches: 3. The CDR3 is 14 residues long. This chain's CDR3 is CASSSGTRTDTQYF. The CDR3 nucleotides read TGCGCCAGCAGCTCCGGGACTAGGACAGATACGCAGTATTTT.